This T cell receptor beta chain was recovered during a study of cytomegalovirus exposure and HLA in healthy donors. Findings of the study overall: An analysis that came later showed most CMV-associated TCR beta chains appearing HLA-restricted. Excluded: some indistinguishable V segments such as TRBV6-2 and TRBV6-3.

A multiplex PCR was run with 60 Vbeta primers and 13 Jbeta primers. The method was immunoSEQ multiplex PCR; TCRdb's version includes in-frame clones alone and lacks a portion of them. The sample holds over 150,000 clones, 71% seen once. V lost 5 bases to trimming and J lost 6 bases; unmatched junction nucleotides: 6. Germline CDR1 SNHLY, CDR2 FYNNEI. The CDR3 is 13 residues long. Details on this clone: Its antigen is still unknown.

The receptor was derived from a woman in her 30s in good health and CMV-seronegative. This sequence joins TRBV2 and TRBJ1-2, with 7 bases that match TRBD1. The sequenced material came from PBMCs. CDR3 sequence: CASSYDRVDGYTF. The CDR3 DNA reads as TGTGCCAGCAGTTACGACAGGGTTGATGGCTACACCTTC.